This TCR beta chain was captured by sequencing in a study of cytomegalovirus exposure and HLA in healthy donors (dated by TCRdb to 2016 to 2017). A note on the overall study: In an earlier analysis of 450 to 750 of the donors, 276 Gb of sequence data and approximately 120 million unique TCR beta sequences from about 190 million T cells were reported. Roughly 300 gigabases of sequencing data and tens of millions of unique TCR sequences were included in an early release covering about 700 HLA-typed donors. The genetic ancestry cluster associated with self-reported Caucasian donors included about 84% of the roughly 390 genotyped donors. The study aimed to test whether signatures of past pathogen exposure could be identified by cataloging public T cell receptors. The T cell repertoires of 550 to 850 subjects were profiled by immunosequencing and related to cytomegalovirus serostatus. A separate validation cohort of some 130 different subjects was used in addition to the roughly 670-subject first cohort. To predict cytomegalovirus infection status, the study brought together high-throughput TCR immunosequencing, statistical association of individual TCRs with disease status, and machine learning. To study patterns of TCR occurrence, a later analysis re-analyzed previously published TCR beta repertoires from 650 to 750 donors and added high-resolution HLA genotyping. The later analysis used no new phenotypic data to find candidate immune exposures, relying instead on TCR beta sequences and their occurrence across donors. To decide whether each TCR beta V gene segment behaved as functional or pseudogenic, an earlier analysis of some 540 of the donors relied on high-throughput TCR beta sequencing. Donor age, sex, ethnicity and CMV serostatus were compiled together with the repertoire data. Genome-wide SNP genotypes for about 65% of the roughly 670 donors were used in a later genetic analysis, which treated that subset as a discovery cohort. All discovery cohort repertoires had been generated using a single sequencing platform. HLA typing covered class I and class II loci at four-digit resolution. The number of donors typed differed by locus, with 629-630 for A, B, C, DRB1 and DQB1, about 500 for DQA1, about 610 for DPA1, and some 470 for DPB1. Roughly five DR-DQ haplotypes were handled as single units for association and clustering because linkage in the cohort was strong. On average, around 230,000 unique TCR beta nucleotide sequences were sequenced per donor among a few hundred genotyped donors of the cohort, with roughly 18% of those sequences being non-productive. Broad study findings and their caveats: In the study, around 150 TCR beta chains were listed as associated with cytomegalovirus. In both the original and validation cohorts, the classifier was reported to diagnose cytomegalovirus status with high specificity and sensitivity. It was suggested by the authors that the approach could potentially be generalized to other disease states and immunological phenotypes. A later analysis reported that several top co-occurrence clusters appeared linked to parvovirus B19, influenza, CMV and Epstein-Barr virus. Assigning TCR associations to individual alleles was difficult when HLA alleles, especially DR and DQ, strongly co-occurred. In an earlier analysis of around 500 of the donors, most TCR beta V segments appeared in productive rearrangements about 90% or about 30% of the time, broadly matching IMGT annotations. A further reported finding was that TCR beta sequences accurately predicted the HLA-A and HLA-B alleles for most subjects in the first cohort. CMV serostatus was the only immune exposure information available for the cohort. Because HLA typing was missing for some donors at each locus, association tests included only the typed subset. Most TCR sequences were observed very rarely across donors, whereas some public TCRs were present in many individuals. A later analysis found that TCR association rates varied across HLA loci, with DRB1 alleles showing the most associated TCRs and HLA-C alleles the fewest. Most CMV-associated TCR beta chains appeared to be HLA-restricted in a later analysis, and the HLA associations seemed to be driven largely by CMV exposure. Linkage disequilibrium might explain the correlated functional status among segregating V segments, but an unknown experimental factor could not be ruled out. Over 15 rarely observed V segments, including chromosome 9 orphons, were excluded from the earlier analysis of several hundred of the donors because counts were too low. A later genetic analysis reported fewer N-insertions in productive TCRs among donors in an Asian-associated ancestry cluster than the roughly 700-donor mean. An association between a missense DCLRE1C variant and V-gene and J-gene trimming of TCR beta chains was found in a later genetic analysis and replicated in an independent cohort. Some IMGT-functional V segments, including TRBV6-2 and TRBV6-3, could not be distinguished by the 87-base-pair reads and were therefore excluded. Three of the identified cytomegalovirus-associated TCR beta chains were confirmed in vitro to be specific for cytomegalovirus antigens. Sequencing depth was assumed to be roughly uniform across donors in the presence/absence analyses, though that assumption may not hold. Specific HLA alleles were associated with 16,951 TCR beta sequences at a false discovery rate of 0.05 in a later analysis. In this cohort, only TCR beta chains were sequenced, and detectable features were limited by the absence of alpha or paired-chain data. A cluster of highly shared sequence variants was judged likely to be a technical artifact of the sequencing pipeline. A later analysis found that HLA-associated TCR beta chains were more clonally expanded and had lower generation probabilities than equally common non-associated chains.

The table lists this clone with a few counts. It lacks a known antigen. Per-nucleotide qualities are absent, and no much larger clonotype sits a single base away. The cysteine opens and the phenylalanine closes a CDR3 of 14 amino acids. Just the 42-base CDR3 DNA is kept, in frame starting at base 1. From a lookup of the germline V gene, CDR1 and CDR2 are KGHSH and LQKENI. For this chain, trimming is 3 bases at the V end and 3 bases at the J end, and the number of junction bases without a gene match is 4. The cohort comprised fewer than 750 healthy bone marrow donors. At the time of sampling, all cohort members were nominally healthy, though unrecorded immune exposures were likely present. The donor tested CMV seropositive, placing the donor among the roughly 300 seropositive members of the cohort. Every donor gave a peripheral blood sample, and the peripheral blood mononuclear cells from that sample were used for TCR beta sequencing. The Qiagen DNeasy Blood Extraction Kit was used to extract genomic DNA from the blood cell samples.

Libraries came from the immunoSEQ multiplex PCR assay. For the multiplex PCR, a mixture combining 60 forward primers for TCR Vbeta segments and 13 reverse primers for TCR Jbeta segments was used. A multiplex PCR assay on genomic DNA amplified the CDR3 region of rearranged TCR beta genes. The amplified TCR beta libraries were sequenced on the Illumina HiSeq System as 87-base-pair reads. The source study handled its data this way. A later analysis tallied around 87 million unique TCR beta chains across the 610 or so repertoires, and around 10 million of those chains were shared by two or more donors. Raw reads were error-corrected and collapsed into unique sequences with a nearest-neighbor algorithm that merged closely related sequences to remove PCR and sequencing errors. To assign V, D and J gene segments, CDR3 sequences were aligned to IMGT reference sequences. For a sequence to be retained, at least a six-nucleotide match to both a V gene segment and a J gene segment was required. Rearrangements were called productive when the CDR3 lacked stop codons and stayed in frame with V and J; all others were non-productive. CDR3 was defined by IMGT convention, running from the second conserved V-encoded cysteine to the conserved J-encoded phenylalanine. The earlier analysis of about 590 of the donors excluded sequences that lacked an unambiguous match to a single V gene segment. An earlier analysis of 587 of the donors called V segments functional above 56.7% productive rearrangements and segregating when the between-donor standard deviation exceeded 5%. A statistical classification framework was built to diagnose cytomegalovirus status from the catalog of TCR beta chain sequences. In a later analysis, TCR nucleotide sequences were compared against IMGT/GENE-DB human TR gene sequences so that V and J genes could be assigned. In a later analysis, CDR3 sequences and most-parsimonious VDJ recombination scenarios were assigned using the TCRdist pipeline. A later analysis defined each TCR beta chain by its CDR3 amino acid sequence plus V-gene family, and excluded reads lacking a unique V-gene family. In a later analysis, a few hundred highly shared, low-generation-probability nucleotide sequences were removed to address suspected cross-contamination and a sequencing artifact. For each public chain, a later analysis derived a clonal expansion index from normalized ranks of inferred template counts within each repertoire. In a later analysis, generation probabilities were computed using a VDJ recombination model fitted to out-of-frame rearrangements, and the results were checked against IGoR. Hypergeometric tests were used in a later analysis to score TCR-TCR, TCR-HLA and TCR-CMV co-occurrence, with a repertoire-size bias correction applied to the TCR pairs. To estimate false discovery rates, a later analysis permuted the HLA or CMV assignments 20 times. In a later analysis, co-occurring TCRs were grouped using DBSCAN, and TCRdist sequence similarity was added for clustering within HLA-allele-positive subsets. Repertoires with fewer than 30,000 or more than 120,000 public chains, plus five repertoires with anomalous nucleotide sharing, were excluded from co-occurrence clustering. Not all clones reach the TCRdb copy of this immuneACCESS table, which keeps in-frame sequences only. Checked studies attribute under half of the gap to unresolved V genes and leave the rest unexplained. V and J calls and clone size come straight from that table; D and trimming were deduced from the DNA. Across this sample there are about 190,000 clones, with roughly 13% seen only once. The top ten constitute roughly 7.7% of the sample.

The chain uses TRBV18 and TRBJ1-2; the central 7 bases match TRBD1. The sequence was collected from a man between 45 and 60 years old in good health and CMV-seropositive. Sequenced: PBMCs. The bases are TGTGCCAGCTCACCTATGGGACAGCACTATGGCTACACCTTC. This is translated as CASSPMGQHYGYTF.